This T cell receptor (beta chain) was observed in a study of T-cell reconstitution after alpha-beta-depleted transplantation in children (dated by TCRdb to 2016 to 2018). Turning to the overall study: The study quantitatively tracked T-cell immune reconstitution after TCRalphabeta/CD19-depleted allogeneic hematopoietic cell transplantation in children using TCR repertoire profiling.

V ends up 6 bases short and J 1 base short, with an unmatched junction base count of 7. The CDR3, cysteine through phenylalanine, is 17 amino acids long. The sequence is cut down to CDR3 DNA, 51 bases in frame from base 1. The germline V gene encodes CDR1 MNHEY and CDR2 SVGEGT. Of note for this clonotype: Its antigen has not been determined. Qualities for individual bases were not recorded, and no much larger clone is one base off.

Library generation was performed with PCR. Sequencing relied on an Illumina HiSeq 2500. To normalize quantification of the TCRbeta repertoire, the TCR libraries were built with molecular barcoding that relied on unique molecular identifiers. TCRdb reanalyzed the raw reads on its own, using fastp at Q25 for trimming and MiXCR for clone calling, and kept in-frame beta chains. Each record represents a unique CDR3 protein, reported with the most common genes and DNA among its rows. This sample comprises about 360,000 distinct CDR3 sequences, 13% of them detected only once. The top ten clones comprise 4% to 5.5% of the sample.

This TCR came from a human donor who donated a stem cell graft to a child with Fanconi anemia. The chain is encoded by TRBV6-2 or TRBV6-3 joined to TRBJ2-3; 13 middle bases align to TRBD2. Here the sequenced sample was PBMCs, taken from the stem cell graft. The DNA sequence is TGTGCCAGCAGCCGGACCGGGACTAGCGGGGGCACAGATACGCAGTATTTT. This codes for CASSRTGTSGGTDTQYF.